This paragraph reports one T cell receptor (beta chain). The antigen is not known. The protocol was immunoSEQ multiplex PCR, while the TCRdb copy is restricted to in-frame clones and leaves out a portion. Seen here are over 80,000 clones, roughly 88% observed once, and the top ten hold about 0.35%. This sample was taken from a study of OX40 agonist ivuxolimab in advanced cancers. Study-level findings and limits: The average count of expanded clones was higher among CD8+ T cells than among CD4+.

The sequence derives from an adult with an advanced solid tumor such as melanoma, head and neck, liver or kidney cancer. The input for sequencing was CD4+ or CD8+ T cells sorted from blood, taken in a trial of the OX40 agonist ivuxolimab.

In DNA, the CDR3 is TGTGCCAGCAGCTTAGTGTCGGTTTATAATTCACCCCTCCACTTT. It yields the protein CASSLVSVYNSPLHF. The rearrangement joins TRBV7-2 to TRBJ1-6, with D unclear. Germline CDR1 and CDR2: SGHTA and FQGNSA. The V gene lost 1 base and the J gene lost 4 bases, with 8 bases spanning the gap. This CDR3 spans 15 amino acids.